The 20 T cell receptor beta chains below were found in one sample sequenced in a study of glioma-infiltrating T cells. The iRepertoire nested amplicon-rescue multiplex PCR amplified TCR alpha and beta CDR3s from RNA. In TCRdb, the multiplex PCR reads were re-called with MiXCR into one record per CDR3 protein. The sample lists 300,000 to 400,000 distinct CDR3 sequences, roughly two fifths occurring once. The sample consisted of glioma tissue, nonneoplastic brain tissue, or PBMCs (not recorded which). The receptors were sampled from a human donor with low-grade glioma or glioblastoma, undergoing nonglioma brain surgery, or in good health (not recorded which).

The chain combines TRBV7-2 with TRBJ1-5; D may be TRBD1 (5 bases). Per the germline V gene, CDR1 is SGHTA and CDR2 is FQGNSA. The CDR3 runs to 16 residues. V was cut by 5 bases and J by 5 bases, with 19 bases left in between. CDR3 amino acids: CASSRGESGRYQPQHF. The DNA of the CDR3 is TGTGCCAGCAGCCGGGGCGAGTCCGGGCGCTATCAGCCCCAGCATTTT. The variable domain in full, with the rest retrieved from reference TRBV7-2 and TRBJ1-5, is GAGVSQSPSNKVTEKGKDVELRCDPISGHTALYWYRQSLGQGLEFLIYFQGNSAPDKSGLPSDRFSAERTGGSVSTLTIQRTQQEDSAVYLCASSRGESGRYQPQHFGDGTRLSIL.

This chain connects TRBV7-2 to TRBJ2-1; a weak D match, TRBD1 (6 bases). Between the trimmed V and J ends, which lost 5 bases and 1 base, there was a span of 9 bases. The CDR3 sequence is 14 residues long. Germline V lookup: CDR1 SGHTA, CDR2 FQGNSA. The CDR3 nucleotides are TGTGCCAGCAGCGCGGACAGATCCTACAATGAGCAGTTCTTC. The encoded protein is CASSADRSYNEQFF.

The rearrangement uses TRBV4-2 and TRBJ2-7; maybe TRBD2 (5 bases). The CDR3 is 14 amino acids. Trimming took 4 bases from V and 7 from J, leaving 17 bases between them. CDR1 and CDR2 (germline): LGHNA, YNFKEQ. CDR3 in DNA: TGTGCCAGCAGCCCGCATGGACTGGTACGGGAGCAGTACTTC. It codes for CASSPHGLVREQYF.

V is TRBV6-1 and J is TRBJ2-1; tentatively, D is TRBD1 (5 bases). The CDR3 is 13 amino acids. Germline CDR1 MNHNS, CDR2 SASEGT. V was pared by 6 bases and J by 0 bases, with 6 bases between. The CDR3 reads CASSRVSYNEQFF. CDR3 coding DNA: TGTGCCAGCAGCAGGGTCTCCTACAATGAGCAGTTCTTC.

The chain combines TRBV2 with TRBJ2-7, with 9 bases that match TRBD1. Germline lookup yields CDR1 SNHLY and CDR2 FYNNEI. The CDR3 totals 16 residues. With 2 bases clipped from V and 1 base from J, the junction kept 6 bases outside the gene matches. DNA of the CDR3: TGTGCCAGCAGTGAATACAGGGGGCCTCGGTCCTACGAGCAGTACTTC. It is translated as CASSEYRGPRSYEQYF.

The chain combines TRBV7-2 with TRBJ1-5, with a tentative D call TRBD1 (6 bases). V lost 5 bases and J 5 bases, leaving 13 bases between the germline ends. Germline V gene sequence: CDR1 SGHTA, CDR2 FQGNSA. CDR3 length: 14 amino acids. CDR3 nucleotide sequence: TGTGCCAGCAGCAGAGTGGGACAATATCAGCCCCAGCATTTT. Protein: CASSRVGQYQPQHF.

The chain is built from TRBV4-1 and TRBJ2-1, with 9 bases matching TRBD1. The CDR3 is 16 amino acids. Germline trimming cut 0 bases from V and 8 bases from J; bases unmatched to any gene: 8. Germline assignment: CDR1 MGHRA and CDR2 YSYEKL. CDR3 nucleotide sequence: TGCGCCAGCAGCCAAGATTATGGGACAGGGACGCATGAGCAGTTCTTC. Its protein is CASSQDYGTGTHEQFF.

The table lists this clonotype with a few counts. The chain employs TRBV20-1 and TRBJ1-3; maybe TRBD1 (5 bases). V lost 2 bases and J lost 3, with 8 bases in between. The CDR3 runs 13 residues. Per the germline V gene, CDR1 is DFQATT and CDR2 is SNEGSKA (reference sequence). CDR3 coding DNA: TGCAGTGCTAGAAGGGGTTTTGGAAACACCATATATTTT. Translation: CSARRGFGNTIYF.

The chain has TRBV29-1 and TRBJ1-5; 8 nucleotides agree with TRBD1. The CDR3 loop spans 14 amino acids. Germline V gives CDR1 SQVTM, CDR2 ANQGSEA. Losses at the gene ends were 4 bases for V and 3 bases for J; bases not matched to a gene: 5. The CDR3 sequence: CSVADRDINQPQHF. Here the CDR3 DNA reads TGCAGCGTTGCGGACAGGGACATCAATCAGCCCCAGCATTTT.

This clonotype showed up just a few times. The chain has TRBV27 and TRBJ1-1, with 9 bases identical to TRBD1. The CDR3 loop spans 15 amino acids. V dropped 5 bases and J dropped 1; count of bases not matched to a gene: 5. Looked up from germline, CDR1 is MNHEY and CDR2 is SMNVEV (reference sequence). DNA of the CDR3: TGTGCCAGCAGTAAATGGGACAGGGCGAACACTGAAGCTTTCTTT. Protein sequence: CASSKWDRANTEAFF.

This clonotype was detected a few times. The chain uses TRBV20-1 and TRBJ2-1; tentative D call: TRBD1 (6 bases). Germline assignment: CDR1 DFQATT and CDR2 SNEGSKA (reference sequence). The V end was cut by 3 bases, the J end by 7 bases, with 19 bases between. The CDR3 has 15 amino acids. DNA of the CDR3: TGCAGTGCTAGTGGGGGCGAAGGGGCCACTAATGAGCAGTTCTTC. Protein sequence: CSASGGEGATNEQFF.

The genes are TRBV20-1 and TRBJ1-4, with a possible D match to TRBD1 (5 bases). The germline CDR1 and CDR2 sequences are DFQATT and SNEGSKA (reference sequence). V gave up 5 bases and J gave up 2 bases, with 12 bases separating them. The CDR3 contains 14 residues. CDR3: CSAPGSGTNEKLFF. The CDR3 coding sequence is TGCAGTGCTCCCGGGTCAGGGACTAATGAAAAACTGTTTTTT.

The rearrangement uses TRBV29-1 and TRBJ2-1; 8 positions agree with TRBD1. J gave up 11 bases and V 4 bases, and 10 bases lay outside the gene matches. This CDR3 comprises 13 residues. Germline-derived CDR1 and CDR2 are SQVTM and ANQGSEA. In DNA form, the CDR3 reads TGCAGCGTTGCAGGGGGCGAAGTTAATAAGCAGTTCTTC. Translated: CSVAGGEVNKQFF.

To note about this clonotype: Given a much more abundant clone one base away, this may be a read error. The J gene is TRBJ2-7, the V gene TRBV6-8; tentatively, D is TRBD1 (5 bases). V gave up 8 bases and J gave up 4 bases, with 12 bases separating them. The CDR3 runs to 12 residues. Germline loops: CDR1 MNHGY, CDR2 SAAAGT. The CDR3 DNA reads TGTGCCAGCGGCTACCAGGGTTACGAGCAGTACTTC. It encodes CASGYQGYEQYF.

The chain uses TRBV28 and TRBJ2-5; 8 positions agree with TRBD1. Judging by the DNA end, TRBJ2-1 fits better; the J call may be wrong. This CDR3 comprises 13 residues. CDR1 is MDHEN and CDR2 is SYDVKM in the germline V gene. Here the CDR3 DNA reads TGTGCCAGCTCCTGGACAGGGTCCTACAAGCAGTTCTTC. Translation gives CASSWTGSYKQFF.

This sequence joins TRBV28 and TRBJ1-2; no clear D gene. There are 15 residues in the CDR3. Looked up from germline, CDR1 is MDHEN and CDR2 is SYDVKM. V lost 0 bases and J lost 6, with 14 bases in between. The CDR3 sequence: CASSLWTHNGNGYTF. As DNA, the CDR3 is TGTGCCAGCAGTTTATGGACTCACAATGGGAATGGCTACACCTTC.

As concerns this clonotype: An end of the junction differs from the germline gene, which may be a read error. This chain uses TRBV5-1 with TRBJ2-5, with 8 positions matching TRBD2. Germline-derived CDR1 and CDR2 are SGHRS and YFSETQ. The length of the CDR3 is 16 residues. DNA of the CDR3: TGCGCCAGCAGCCAAGGGGAAGCGGGAGTAGGGGAGACCCTGTACTTC. Translating it yields CASSQGEAGVGETLYF.

V is TRBV28 and J is TRBJ1-2; D possibly corresponds to TRBD1 (5 bases). From germline, CDR1 is MDHEN and CDR2 SYDVKM. The length of the CDR3 is 16 residues. The ends were cut back, 6 bases at V and 4 bases at J, with 21 bases in the middle. The CDR3 region has the DNA TGTGCCAGCAGATACACGCCCAGGAGGGGACGCTATGGCTACACCTTC. As protein: CASRYTPRRGRYGYTF.

This clonotype showed up many times. The V and J genes are TRBV15 and TRBJ2-3; no reliable D call. V dropped 6 bases and J dropped 0 bases, with 7 bases sitting between them. Germline V gene lookup returns CDR1 LNHNV and CDR2 YYDKDF (reference sequence). The CDR3 is 13 residues long. The CDR3 protein is CATRAPSTDTQYF. In nucleotides, the CDR3 is TGTGCCACCAGGGCACCGAGCACAGATACGCAGTATTTT.

A remark on this clonotype: This may come from a read error, since a much larger clone is one base off. The chain links TRBV27 to TRBJ1-5; D is possibly TRBD1 (5 bases). Germline CDR1 is MNHEY and CDR2 is SMNVEV (reference sequence). The CDR3 has 17 residues. V dropped 6 bases and J dropped 0 bases, with 18 bases sitting between them. In DNA, the CDR3 is TGTGCCAGCAGGCGATTGTCGGGGGACCCTAGCAATCAGCCCCAGCATTTT. Its protein product is CASRRLSGDPSNQPQHF.